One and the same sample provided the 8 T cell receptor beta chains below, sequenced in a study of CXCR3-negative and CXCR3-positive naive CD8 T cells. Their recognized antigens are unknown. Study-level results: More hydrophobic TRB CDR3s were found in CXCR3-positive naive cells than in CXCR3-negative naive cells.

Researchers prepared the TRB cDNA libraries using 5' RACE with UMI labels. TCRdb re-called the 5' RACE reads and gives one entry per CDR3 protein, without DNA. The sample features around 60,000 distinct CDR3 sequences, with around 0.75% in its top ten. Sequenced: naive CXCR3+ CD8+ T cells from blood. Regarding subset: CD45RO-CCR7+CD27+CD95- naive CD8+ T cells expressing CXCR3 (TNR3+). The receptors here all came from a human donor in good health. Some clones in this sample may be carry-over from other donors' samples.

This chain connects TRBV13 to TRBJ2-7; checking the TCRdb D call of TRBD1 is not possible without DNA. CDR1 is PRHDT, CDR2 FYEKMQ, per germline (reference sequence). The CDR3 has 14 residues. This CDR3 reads CASSYDRGRDEQYF.

CDR3 region: CSVEDHLLAVYNEQFF. This chain uses TRBV29-1 with TRBJ2-1. Germline-derived CDR1 and CDR2 are SQVTM and ANQGSEA. The CDR3 contains 16 residues.

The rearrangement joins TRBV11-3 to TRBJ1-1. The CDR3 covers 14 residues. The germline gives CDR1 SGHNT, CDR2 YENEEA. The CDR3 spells CASSLVEGETEAFF.

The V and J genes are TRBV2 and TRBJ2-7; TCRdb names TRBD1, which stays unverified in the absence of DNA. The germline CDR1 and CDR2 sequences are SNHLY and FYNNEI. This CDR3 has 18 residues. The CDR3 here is CASSEITGWTEKGYEQYF.

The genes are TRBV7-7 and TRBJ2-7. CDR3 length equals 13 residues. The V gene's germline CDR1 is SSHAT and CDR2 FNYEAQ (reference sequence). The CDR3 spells CASSLSTQEEQYF.

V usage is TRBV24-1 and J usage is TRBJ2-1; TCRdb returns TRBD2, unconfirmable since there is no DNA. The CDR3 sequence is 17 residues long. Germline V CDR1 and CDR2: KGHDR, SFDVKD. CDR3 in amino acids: CATSDRTREGTYNEQFF.

The CDR3 loop reads CASRVRGNQPQHF. V usage is TRBV19 and J usage is TRBJ1-5. The CDR3 runs to 13 residues. Germline-derived CDR1 and CDR2 are LNHDA and SQIVND (reference sequence).

CDR3 sequence reads: CASSHWGLAGDNEQFF. The genes are TRBV7-8 and TRBJ2-1; the D call from TCRdb, TRBD2, cannot be confirmed without DNA. Germline CDR1 and CDR2: SGHVS and FQNEAQ. There are 16 residues in the CDR3.